This TCR beta chain was identified in a study of CD8 T cells in Susac syndrome. This clonotype was seen just once. CDR3 length equals 14 residues. Germline-derived CDR1 and CDR2 are MNHEY and SVGEGT. Trimming at V came to 1 base and at J to 12 bases, leaving 12 bases not matched to a gene. Random hexamers primed reverse transcription of about 0.5 to 1 ug RNA. TCRdb passed the immunoSEQ multiplex PCR reads through MiXCR, listing each CDR3 protein once. The data contain around 200,000 distinct CDR3 sequences, around 94% of them singletons. The J gene is TRBJ2-7, the V gene TRBV6-2 or TRBV6-3; TRBD2 matches at 7 bases. The source is a human donor with Susac syndrome. The sample comprised CD4+ T cells from PBMCs. CDR3 residues: CASSYLLQAGSSYF. The DNA for the CDR3 is TGTGCCAGCAGTTACTTACTCCAAGCGGGGTCGTCGTACTTC.